Below, 6 T cell receptor beta chains from the same sample are listed, as sequenced in a study of CD8+ T cells in alopecia areata. RNA was isolated and reverse transcribed to cDNA, the sequencing template. Sequencing used immunoSEQ multiplex PCR; TCRdb keeps in-frame clones, though not all of them. The sample lists hundreds of thousands of clones, about two thirds seen once, with under 1.5% in the top ten. Source: CD4+ T cells sorted from blood, taken at week 0. The source is a human donor with alopecia areata.

This CDR3 is CASSQGPGQEQPQHF. In DNA, the CDR3 is TGCGCCAGCAGCCAAGGTCCGGGACAGGAACAGCCCCAGCATTTT. The chain combines TRBV4-3 with TRBJ1-5, with 8 bases fitting TRBD1. Germline loops: CDR1 LGHNA, CDR2 YSLEER. This CDR3 contains 15 residues. V lost 1 base and J lost 7; bases outside the gene matches: 6.

The chain has TRBV9 and TRBJ1-6, with D uncertain. Germline-derived CDR1 and CDR2 are SGDLS and YYNGEE. This CDR3 has 16 amino acids. Deletions cut 4 bases from V and 7 bases from J, with 18 bases between. The CDR3 region has the DNA TGTGCCAGCAGCCCGACCTCTGTGGGGAGGAATTCACCCCTCCACTTT. Residues: CASSPTSVGRNSPLHF.

The gene calls are TRBV30 and TRBJ2-2; D unresolved. Germline assignment: CDR1 GTSNPN and CDR2 SVGIG (reference sequence). This CDR3 has 12 amino acids. Trimming cost V 3 bases and J 4 bases, with 6 bases left between them. This chain's CDR3 is CAWSFTTGELFF. The DNA for the CDR3 is TGTGCCTGGAGCTTCACCACCGGGGAGCTGTTTTTT.

This clone was seen a single time. The rearrangement joins TRBV11-2 to TRBJ2-7; TRBD2 is a possible D gene (5 bases). This CDR3 region has 14 residues. Germline V gene sequence: CDR1 SGHAT, CDR2 FQNNGV. Trimming removed 5 bases from V and 3 bases from J, with 14 bases in between. CDR3 sequence: CASSMGVAFYEQYF. The CDR3 DNA is TGTGCCAGCAGCATGGGAGTGGCCTTCTACGAGCAGTACTTC.

This chain links TRBV30 with TRBJ1-2; D uncertain. The germline V gene encodes CDR1 GTSNPN and CDR2 SVGIG (reference sequence). Trimming cost V 3 bases and J 0 bases, with 11 bases left between them. This CDR3 has 14 amino acids. The CDR3 spells CAWSQLHANYGYTF. The CDR3 DNA is TGTGCCTGGAGCCAGCTTCATGCTAACTATGGCTACACCTTC.

The rearrangement uses TRBV29-1 and TRBJ2-7; 7 bases align to TRBD1. From germline, CDR1 is SQVTM and CDR2 ANQGSEA. CDR3 size: 14 residues. V was pared by 6 bases and J by 5 bases, with 13 bases of the junction left unmatched. In DNA, the CDR3 is TGCAGCGTCGCCACTCCAACAACAGGGGACGAGCAGTACTTC. As protein: CSVATPTTGDEQYF.